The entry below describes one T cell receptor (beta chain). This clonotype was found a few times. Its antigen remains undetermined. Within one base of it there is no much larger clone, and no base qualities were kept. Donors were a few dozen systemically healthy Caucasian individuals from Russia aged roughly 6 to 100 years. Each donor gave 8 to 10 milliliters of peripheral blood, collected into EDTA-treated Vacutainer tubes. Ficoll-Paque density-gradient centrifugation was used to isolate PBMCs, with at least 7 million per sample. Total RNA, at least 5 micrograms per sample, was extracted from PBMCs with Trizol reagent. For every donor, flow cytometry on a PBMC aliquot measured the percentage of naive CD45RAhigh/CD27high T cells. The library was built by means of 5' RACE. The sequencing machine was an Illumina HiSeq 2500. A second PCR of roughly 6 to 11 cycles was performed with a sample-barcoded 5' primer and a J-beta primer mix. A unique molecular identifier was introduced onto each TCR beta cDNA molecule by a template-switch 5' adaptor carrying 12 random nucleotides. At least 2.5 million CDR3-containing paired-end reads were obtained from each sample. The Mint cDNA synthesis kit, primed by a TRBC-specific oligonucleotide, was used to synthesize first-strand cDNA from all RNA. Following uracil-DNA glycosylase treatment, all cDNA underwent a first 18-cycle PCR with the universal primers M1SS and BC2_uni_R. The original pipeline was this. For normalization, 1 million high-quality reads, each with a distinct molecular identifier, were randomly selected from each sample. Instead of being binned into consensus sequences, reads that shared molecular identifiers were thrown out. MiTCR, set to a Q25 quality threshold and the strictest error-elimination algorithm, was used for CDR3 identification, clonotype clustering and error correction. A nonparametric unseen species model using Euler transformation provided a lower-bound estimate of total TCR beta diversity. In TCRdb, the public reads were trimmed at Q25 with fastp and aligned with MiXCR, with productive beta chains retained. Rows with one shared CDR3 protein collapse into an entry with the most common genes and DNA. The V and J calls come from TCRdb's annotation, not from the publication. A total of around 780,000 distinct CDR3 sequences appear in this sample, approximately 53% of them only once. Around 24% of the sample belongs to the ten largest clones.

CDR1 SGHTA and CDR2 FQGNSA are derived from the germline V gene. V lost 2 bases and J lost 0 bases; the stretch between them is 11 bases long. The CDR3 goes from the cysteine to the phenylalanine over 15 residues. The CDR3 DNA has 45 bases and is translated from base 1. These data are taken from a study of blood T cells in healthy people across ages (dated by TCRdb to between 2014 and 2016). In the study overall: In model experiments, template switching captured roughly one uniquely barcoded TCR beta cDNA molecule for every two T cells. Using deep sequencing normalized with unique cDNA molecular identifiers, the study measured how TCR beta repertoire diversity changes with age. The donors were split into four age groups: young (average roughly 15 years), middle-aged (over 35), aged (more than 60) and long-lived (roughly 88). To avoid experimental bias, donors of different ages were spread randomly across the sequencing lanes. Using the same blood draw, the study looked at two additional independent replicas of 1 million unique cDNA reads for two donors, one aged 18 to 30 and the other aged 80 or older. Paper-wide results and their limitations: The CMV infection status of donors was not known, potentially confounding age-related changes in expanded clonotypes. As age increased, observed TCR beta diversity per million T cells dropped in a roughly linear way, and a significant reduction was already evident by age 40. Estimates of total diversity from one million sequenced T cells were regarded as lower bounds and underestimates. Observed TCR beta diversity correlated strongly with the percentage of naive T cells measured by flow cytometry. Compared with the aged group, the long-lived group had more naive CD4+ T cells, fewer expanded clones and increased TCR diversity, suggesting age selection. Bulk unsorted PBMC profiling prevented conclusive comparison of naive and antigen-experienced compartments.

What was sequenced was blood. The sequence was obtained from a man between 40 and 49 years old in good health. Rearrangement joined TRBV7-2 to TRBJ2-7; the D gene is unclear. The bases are TGTGCCAGCAGCTTAATGCCTAGGAGCTCCTACGAGCAGTACTTC. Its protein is CASSLMPRSSYEQYF.